This T cell receptor beta chain emerged from a study of identical twins. Study-wide findings and caveats: Out-of-frame alpha sequences that twins shared showed excess low generation probability. There were fewer insertions in abundant cord blood beta clonotypes, but memory repertoires showed no such pattern.

All donors were healthy, and all were Caucasian. Looked up from germline, CDR1 is LGHNA and CDR2 is YNFKEQ. This CDR3 spans 14 amino acids. Trimming removed 0 bases at V and 6 bases at J, with 12 bases between. A universal primer site was added by template switching, and unique molecular identifiers were carried by the cDNA. TCRdb analysed the 5' RACE reads with MiXCR anew, one entry per CDR3 protein. The table has under 300,000 distinct CDR3 sequences, about 8% seen once. This clonotype has only a few counts. Its antigen is undetermined. The sample was also reused in another study, on yellow fever vaccine responses in identical twins.

The sequence was obtained from a woman aged 18-29 years in good health. The chain employs TRBV4-2 and TRBJ2-7; D unresolved. The sequenced sample was CD8+ T cells sorted from blood. The CDR3 loop reads CASSQDLPTPEQYF. CDR3 sequence (DNA): TGTGCCAGCAGCCAAGATCTCCCCACGCCCGAGCAGTACTTC.